These 31 T cell receptor beta chains originate from one sample sequenced in a study of blood T cell repertoires in COVID-19 (dated by TCRdb to 2018 to 2021). Libraries were prepared through the immunoSEQ multiplex PCR assay. In TCRdb, the immuneACCESS table is reduced to in-frame sequences with V and J assigned. These tables do not hold every clone; where another copy was compared, an unresolved V gene accounts for under half, and the others remain unexplained. The sample yields hundreds of thousands of clones; about 80% were counted once. The ten largest clones capture more than 4.5% of the sample. Input material: PBMCs or T cells enriched from blood (not recorded which). These receptors all stem from a woman aged 50 to 60 who had been exposed to COVID-19.

The chain links TRBV12-3 or TRBV12-4 to TRBJ1-6; D ambiguous. V shed 5 bases and J shed 9 bases, with 8 bases lying between them. This CDR3 has 12 amino acids. CDR3 sequence (DNA): TGTGCCAGCAGTCTGAATAGTTCACCCCTCCACTTT. It yields the protein CASSLNSSPLHF.

The V call is TRBV28, the J call TRBJ1-1; tentative D call: TRBD1 (5 bases). The V and J ends lost 1 base and 0 bases respectively, with 12 bases between them. The CDR3 consists of 16 residues. In germline, CDR1 is MDHEN, CDR2 SYDVKM. The CDR3: CASSLYGATMNTEAFF. Written as DNA, the CDR3 is TGTGCCAGCAGTTTATATGGGGCCACCATGAACACTGAAGCTTTCTTT. The whole variable domain, remainder taken from reference TRBV28 and TRBJ1-1, is DVKVTQSSRYLVKRTGEKVFLECVQDMDHENMFWYRQDPGLGLRLIYFSYDVKMKEKGDIPEGYSVSREKKERFSLILESASTNQTSMYLCASSLYGATMNTEAFFGQGTRLTVV.

The chain's CDR3 is CASSVQSANTEAFF. CDR3 nucleotides: TGTGCCAGCAGCGTTCAGTCCGCGAACACTGAAGCTTTCTTT. The chain has TRBV9 and TRBJ1-1; D is uncertain. The CDR3 is made up of 14 amino acids. Germline CDR1 reads SGDLS; CDR2 reads YYNGEE. Trimming removed 2 bases at V and 1 base at J, with 9 bases between.

V and J are TRBV19 and TRBJ1-5, with D unresolved. The germline V gene has CDR1 LNHDA and CDR2 SQIVND (reference sequence). Trimming pared 3 bases from V and 11 bases from J, leaving 8 bases between. The CDR3 is 11 amino acids. The CDR3 loop is CASSIEYTQHF. CDR3 nucleotide sequence: TGTGCCAGTAGTATCGAGTATACCCAGCATTTT.

The table lists this clone with many counts. The chain links TRBV29-1 to TRBJ1-2, with D uncertain. The CDR3 has 13 amino acids. V lost 6 bases and J 4 bases, leaving 15 bases between the germline ends. The germline V gene encodes CDR1 SQVTM and CDR2 ANQGSEA. CDR3 region: CSVDAAGGYGYTF. In DNA form, the CDR3 reads TGCAGCGTCGACGCGGCTGGAGGCTATGGCTACACCTTC.

This clone was observed once. The genes are TRBV19 and TRBJ2-5, with D perhaps TRBD1 (6 bases). This CDR3 has 14 residues. CDR1 LNHDA and CDR2 SQIVND come from the germline V gene (reference sequence). The V end was cut by 1 base, the J end by 5 bases, with 11 bases between. CDR3 residues: CASSIGQGYETQYF. DNA of the CDR3: TGTGCCAGTAGTATAGGTCAGGGGTATGAGACCCAGTACTTC.

The chain carries TRBV2 and TRBJ2-5; D uncertain. The CDR3 has 14 amino acids. Germline assignment: CDR1 SNHLY and CDR2 FYNNEI. Trimming removed 6 bases at V and 5 bases at J, with 16 bases between. The CDR3 region is CASSVLRLLETQYF. The CDR3 DNA sequence: TGTGCCAGCAGCGTACTGAGATTACTGGAGACCCAGTACTTC.

This chain joins TRBV15 and TRBJ2-1; TRBD2 aligns across 12 bases. The J segment lost 6 bases and the V segment lost 1 base, leaving 7 bases of the junction unmatched. This CDR3 contains 17 residues. In germline, CDR1 is LNHNV, CDR2 YYDKDF (reference sequence). DNA for the CDR3: TGTGCCACCAGCAGAGTGACACTAGCGGGGGGAACCAATGAGCAGTTCTTC. It encodes CATSRVTLAGGTNEQFF.

The rearrangement links TRBV6-2 or TRBV6-3 to TRBJ2-5; 7 nucleotides agree with TRBD1. This CDR3 has 19 residues. Unmatched junction bases numbered 15, after V lost 0 bases and J lost 2 bases. CDR1 and CDR2 (germline): MNHEY, SVGEGT. CDR3 DNA: TGTGCCAGCAGTTACTCGTACTCTCTTCGAGGGGGCAGTCAAGAGACCCAGTACTTC. It specifies CASSYSYSLRGGSQETQYF.

The CDR3 DNA is TGCGCCAGCAGCTTGTCGGGGGGCCCGGGAGAGCAGTACTTC. Its protein is CASSLSGGPGEQYF. This chain connects TRBV5-1 to TRBJ2-7, with a possible D match to TRBD2 (7 bases). CDR1 is SGHRS, CDR2 YFSETQ, per germline. CDR3 length: 14 residues. Trimming removed 1 base from V and 7 bases from J, with 15 bases in between.

This CDR3 is CASSVGRSYNSPLHF. The DNA of the CDR3 is TGTGCCAGCAGCGTAGGGAGAAGCTATAATTCACCCCTCCACTTT. J is TRBJ1-6 and V is TRBV9; no reliable D call. Deletions cut 0 bases from V and 3 bases from J, with 7 bases between. Germline CDR1 SGDLS, CDR2 YYNGEE. This CDR3 region has 15 residues.

V and J are TRBV6-2 or TRBV6-3 and TRBJ1-5, with D hard to call. The germline CDR1 and CDR2 sequences are MNHEY and SVGEGT. This CDR3 contains 16 residues. V lost 5 bases and J 0 bases, leaving 14 bases between the germline ends. CDR3 region: CASSHGEFLSNQPQHF. The CDR3 DNA is TGTGCCAGCAGTCATGGAGAGTTCCTTAGCAATCAGCCCCAGCATTTT.

This clone was counted once. This chain's CDR3 is CASSVAGTANQPQHF. CDR3 nucleotide sequence: TGTGCCAGCAGCGTAGCTGGTACAGCAAATCAGCCCCAGCATTTT. The chain uses TRBV9 and TRBJ1-5; D is uncertain. The CDR3 spans 15 residues. Germline V CDR1 and CDR2: SGDLS, YYNGEE. The V end lost 0 bases, the J end lost 4 bases, and 11 bases lay between the germline ends.

V gene TRBV7-2 combines with J gene TRBJ1-5, with a possible D match to TRBD1 (6 bases). Trimming took 5 bases from V and 2 from J, leaving 13 bases between them. CDR1 SGHTA and CDR2 FQGNSA come from the germline V gene. The CDR3 has 15 amino acids. CDR3 residues: CASSLGGGGNQPQHF. CDR3 in DNA: TGTGCCAGCAGCCTCGGAGGGGGGGGCAATCAGCCCCAGCATTTT. Supplemented by reference TRBV7-2 and TRBJ1-5, the full variable domain reads GAGVSQSPSNKVTEKGKDVELRCDPISGHTALYWYRQSLGQGLEFLIYFQGNSAPDKSGLPSDRFSAERTGGSVSTLTIQRTQQEDSAVYLCASSLGGGGNQPQHFGDGTRLSIL.

V is TRBV24-1 and J is TRBJ2-1; tentative D call: TRBD2 (5 bases). The germline V and J ends were trimmed by 6 bases and 10 bases, with 12 bases remaining between them. Germline V lookup: CDR1 KGHDR, CDR2 SFDVKD. CDR3 size: 12 residues. CDR3 nucleotide sequence: TGTGCCACCAGTAGGCAACCGGGGGAGCAGTTCTTC. As protein: CATSRQPGEQFF.

The chain combines TRBV19 with TRBJ2-7, with no clear D. CDR3 size: 15 residues. V lost 0 bases and J 3 bases, leaving 12 bases between the germline ends. Germline V gene lookup returns CDR1 LNHDA and CDR2 SQIVND (reference sequence). This CDR3 reads CASSIEAVPHYEQYF. The CDR3 nucleotides read TGTGCCAGTAGTATAGAGGCAGTTCCCCACTACGAGCAGTACTTC. The whole variable domain, filled in from reference TRBV19 and TRBJ2-7, reads DGGITQSPKYLFRKEGQNVTLSCEQNLNHDAMYWYRQDPGQGLRLIYYSQIVNDFQKGDIAEGYSVSREKKESFPLTVTSAQKNPTAFYLCASSIEAVPHYEQYFGPGTRLTVT.

The J gene is TRBJ2-7, the V gene TRBV10-3; weak D call: TRBD1 (6 bases). This CDR3 comprises 14 residues. Between the trimmed V and J ends, which lost 4 bases and 4 bases, there was a span of 14 bases. Germline assignment: CDR1 ENHRY and CDR2 SYGVKD. The CDR3 nucleotides are TGTGCCATCAGTGGGACAGCACCAAGTTACGAGCAGTACTTC. The encoded protein is CAISGTAPSYEQYF.

The rearrangement links TRBV7-6 to TRBJ1-1; D is unclear. From germline, CDR1 is SGHVS and CDR2 FNYEAQ. The CDR3 runs 13 residues. Trimming took off 4 bases at V and 11 bases at J, with 17 bases between the two ends. CDR3 bases: TGTGCCAGCAGCTCTGACATCGGGGTAGGCGCTTTCTTT. Translation: CASSSDIGVGAFF.

The CDR3 reads CASSQAEAGVAKNIQYF. The DNA for the CDR3 is TGTGCCAGCAGCCAAGCGGAAGCGGGGGTAGCCAAAAACATTCAGTACTTC. The chain uses TRBV4-2 and TRBJ2-4, with TRBD2 matching over 8 bases. The germline V gene encodes CDR1 LGHNA and CDR2 YNFKEQ. J gave up 0 bases and V 1 base, and 5 bases lay outside the gene matches. The CDR3 contains 17 residues.

The chain joins TRBV11-2 to TRBJ2-2, with 9 bases lining up with TRBD1. Trimming at V came to 7 bases and at J to 6 bases, leaving 9 bases not matched to a gene. Looked up from germline, CDR1 is SGHAT and CDR2 is FQNNGV. This CDR3 region has 15 residues. The CDR3 nucleotides are TGTGCCAGCACCATGGCCCGACAGGGGGCCGGGGAGCTGTTTTTT. Translating gives CASTMARQGAGELFF.

V usage is TRBV5-4 and J usage is TRBJ2-3; D is unclear. Germline V gene lookup returns CDR1 SGHNT and CDR2 YYREEE (reference sequence). The V gene lost 0 bases and the J gene lost 4 bases, with 6 bases spanning the gap. This CDR3 is 13 amino acids long. CDR3 in amino acids: CASSLDFSDTQYF. CDR3 sequence (DNA): TGTGCCAGCAGCTTGGACTTCTCAGATACGCAGTATTTT.

This chain joins TRBV5-5 and TRBJ2-3; TRBD1 might be the D (5 bases). Trimming shortened V by 0 bases and J by 9 bases, and 17 bases separated the two germline ends. Germline-derived CDR1 and CDR2 are SGHKS and YYEKEE (reference sequence). The CDR3 loop spans 15 amino acids. The CDR3 coding sequence is TGTGCCAGCAGCTTGGCTCCACAGGACGCGAGAACGCAGTATTTT. Translated: CASSLAPQDARTQYF.

V usage is TRBV27 and J usage is TRBJ1-2; D may be TRBD1 (5 bases). CDR3 length equals 13 residues. The germline V and J ends were trimmed by 5 bases and 6 bases, with 13 bases remaining between them. Germline loops: CDR1 MNHEY, CDR2 SMNVEV (reference sequence). The CDR3 DNA sequence: TGTGCCAGCAGTCCCCTCGGGGGGGATGGCTACACCTTC. Translating it yields CASSPLGGDGYTF.

The V and J genes are TRBV7-3 and TRBJ2-3; TRBD2 matches at 9 bases. Germline V lookup: CDR1 SGHTA, CDR2 FQGTGA. Losses at the gene ends were 5 bases for V and 4 bases for J; bases not matched to a gene: 10. This CDR3 has 16 amino acids. The DNA of the CDR3 is TGTGCCAGCAGCCTATATAGCGGGGGCGGCCCAGATACGCAGTATTTT. This encodes CASSLYSGGGPDTQYF.

This clone is a singleton in its sample. This chain joins TRBV15 and TRBJ2-2; D possibly corresponds to TRBD1 (5 bases). CDR1 and CDR2 (germline): LNHNV, YYDKDF (reference sequence). This CDR3 region has 15 residues. V dropped 5 bases and J dropped 6 bases, with 16 bases sitting between them. The CDR3 region has the DNA TGTGCCACCAGCCCCCTAGGGGCCAACGCCGGGGAGCTGTTTTTT. Its translation is CATSPLGANAGELFF.

This clone was seen just once. CDR3 in amino acids: CASSPRRAGFTDTQYF. CDR3 in DNA: TGTGCCAGCTCACCCCGACGGGCGGGGTTCACAGATACGCAGTATTTT. V gene TRBV18 combines with J gene TRBJ2-3; D may be TRBD2 (6 bases). The CDR3 runs to 16 residues. Germline V lookup: CDR1 KGHSH, CDR2 LQKENI. Trimming removed 3 bases from V and 2 bases from J, with 15 bases in between.

This clone was recorded only once. The CDR3 DNA reads TGTGCCAGCAGCTTGTGGCCGCCGAGTAGCGGCTACACCTTC. Amino acids: CASSLWPPSSGYTF. The chain has TRBV5-6 and TRBJ1-2; D uncertain. From germline, CDR1 is SGHDT and CDR2 YYEEEE. The CDR3 has 14 residues. Trimming took off 1 base at V and 8 bases at J, with 15 bases between the two ends.

The V and J genes are TRBV6-5 and TRBJ2-5, with 8 positions matching TRBD2. In germline, CDR1 is MNHEY, CDR2 SVGAGI. The CDR3 covers 12 residues. V lost 6 bases to trimming and J lost 9 bases; unmatched junction nucleotides: 6. The CDR3 protein is CASRPLAGSQYF. The CDR3, as DNA: TGTGCCAGCAGACCTTTAGCGGGGTCCCAGTACTTC.

The chain employs TRBV18 and TRBJ2-5, with D hard to call. Germline CDR1 reads KGHSH; CDR2 reads LQKENI. V lost 2 bases and J 5 bases, leaving 3 bases between the germline ends. This CDR3 is 11 amino acids long. As DNA, the CDR3 is TGTGCCAGCTCACCAGAGGAGACCCAGTACTTC. Amino acids: CASSPEETQYF. The whole variable domain, filled in from reference TRBV18 and TRBJ2-5, reads NAGVMQNPRHLVRRRGQEARLRCSPMKGHSHVYWYRQLPEEGLKFMVYLQKENIIDESGMPKERFSAEFPKEGPSILRIQQVVRGDSAAYFCASSPEETQYFGPGTRLLVL.

The chain uses TRBV7-9 and TRBJ1-6; 8 nucleotides agree with TRBD1. J gave up 7 bases and V 1 base, and 9 bases lay outside the gene matches. Germline lookup yields CDR1 SEHNR and CDR2 FQNEAQ (reference sequence). The CDR3 totals 17 residues. The CDR3 protein is CASSLVAGQGGNSPLHF. The CDR3 bases are TGTGCCAGCAGCTTAGTGGCCGGACAGGGCGGCAATTCACCCCTCCACTTT.

The V and J genes are TRBV19 and TRBJ1-5; maybe TRBD1 (5 bases). Trimming removed 10 bases at V and 5 bases at J, with 12 bases between. This CDR3 has 12 residues. Looked up from germline, CDR1 is LNHDA and CDR2 is SQIVND (reference sequence). The CDR3 DNA is TGTGCCACCTTTGGGGGGGATCAGCCCCAGCATTTT. The encoded protein is CATFGGDQPQHF.